This TCR beta chain was observed in a study of graft-versus-host responses after intestinal transplantation. The ends lost 5 bases at V and 4 bases at J; junction bases unmatched: 2. From germline, CDR1 is MNHNS and CDR2 SASEGT. The CDR3 contains 13 residues. This table comes from immunoSEQ multiplex PCR, and its TCRdb copy is limited to in-frame clones, with some not included. Of 130,000 or so clones listed, about 93% are singletons. About this clone: The antigen is unknown.

The receptor was isolated from a human donor who received an intestinal transplant. The chain employs TRBV6-1 and TRBJ1-5; 7 bases map to TRBD1. This specimen consisted of unstimulated CD4+ T cells sorted from spleen or lymph node cells, obtained before intestinal transplant. CDR3 sequence reads: CASSLQGNQPQHF. The CDR3 bases are TGTGCCAGCAGTTTACAGGGGAATCAGCCCCAGCATTTT.